A single TCR beta chain is shown here with its context. Treatment noted: 15 Gy SBRT to primary tumor, nephrectomy 4 weeks later. This table comes from immunoSEQ multiplex PCR, and its TCRdb copy is limited to in-frame clones, with some not included. This sample yields around 12,000 clones, of which roughly a third are seen a single time; 15% belongs to the top ten. The sample comes from a study of radiation and T cells in renal cell carcinoma. The clonotype was recovered from a man in his sixties with renal cell carcinoma. Sequences were derived from tumor tissue, sampled from a patient whose treatment included radiotherapy and nephrectomy.

DNA of the CDR3: TGTGCCAGCAGCGTAGTCCCAGCGGAGCTCACCGGGGAGCTGTTTTTT. Its translation is CASSVVPAELTGELFF. The chain employs TRBV9 and TRBJ2-2; D may be TRBD2 (5 bases). Germline CDR1 reads SGDLS; CDR2 reads YYNGEE. The V end was cut by 0 bases, the J end by 4 bases, with 13 bases between. The CDR3 runs 16 residues.